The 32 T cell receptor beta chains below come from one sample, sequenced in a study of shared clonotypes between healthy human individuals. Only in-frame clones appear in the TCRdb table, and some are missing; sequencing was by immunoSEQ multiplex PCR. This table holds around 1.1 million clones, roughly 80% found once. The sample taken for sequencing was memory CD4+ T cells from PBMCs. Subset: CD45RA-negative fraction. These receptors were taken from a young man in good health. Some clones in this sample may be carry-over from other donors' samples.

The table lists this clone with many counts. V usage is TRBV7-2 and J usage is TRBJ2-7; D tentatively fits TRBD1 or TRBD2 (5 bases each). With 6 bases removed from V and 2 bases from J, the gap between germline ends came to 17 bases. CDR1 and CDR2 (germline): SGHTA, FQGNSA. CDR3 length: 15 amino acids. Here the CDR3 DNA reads TGTGCCAGCAGTCACTGGGGGTGGGCAACCTACGAGCAGTACTTC. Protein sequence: CASSHWGWATYEQYF.

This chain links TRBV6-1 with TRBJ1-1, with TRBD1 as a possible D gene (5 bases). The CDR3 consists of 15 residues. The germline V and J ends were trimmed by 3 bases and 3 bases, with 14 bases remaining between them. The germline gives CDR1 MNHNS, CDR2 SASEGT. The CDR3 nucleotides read TGTGCCAGCAGTGACCCCAGGGTCACGGACACTGAAGCTTTCTTT. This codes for CASSDPRVTDTEAFF.

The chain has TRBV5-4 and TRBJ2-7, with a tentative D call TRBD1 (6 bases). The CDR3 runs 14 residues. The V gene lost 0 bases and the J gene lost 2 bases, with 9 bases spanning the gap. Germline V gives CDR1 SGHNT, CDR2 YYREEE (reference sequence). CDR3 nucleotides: TGTGCCAGCAGCTTGGGGACAGACACCTACGAGCAGTACTTC. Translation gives CASSLGTDTYEQYF. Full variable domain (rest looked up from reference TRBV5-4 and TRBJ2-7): ETGVTQSPTHLIKTRGQQVTLRCSSQSGHNTVSWYQQALGQGPQFIFQYYREEENGRGNFPPRFSGLQFPNYSSELNVNALELDDSALYLCASSLGTDTYEQYFGPGTRLTVT.

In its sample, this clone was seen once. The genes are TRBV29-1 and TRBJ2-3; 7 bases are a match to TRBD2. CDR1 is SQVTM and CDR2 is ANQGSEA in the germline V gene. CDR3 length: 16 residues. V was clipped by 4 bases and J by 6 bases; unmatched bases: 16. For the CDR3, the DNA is TGCAGCGTTGTTGTTTGGCGGGAGCGGATTGTGGATACGCAGTATTTT. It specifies CSVVVWRERIVDTQYF.

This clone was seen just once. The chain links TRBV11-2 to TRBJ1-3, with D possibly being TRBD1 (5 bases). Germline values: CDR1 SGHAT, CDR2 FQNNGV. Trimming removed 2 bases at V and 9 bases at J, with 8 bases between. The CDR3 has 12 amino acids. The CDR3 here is CASSLLGGTIYF. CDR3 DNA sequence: TGTGCCAGCAGCTTATTGGGGGGCACCATATATTTT.

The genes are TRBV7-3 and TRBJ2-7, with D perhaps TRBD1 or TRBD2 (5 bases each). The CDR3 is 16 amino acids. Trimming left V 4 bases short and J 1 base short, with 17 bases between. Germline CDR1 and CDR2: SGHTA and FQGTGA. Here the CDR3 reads CASSSLTGTPSYEQYF. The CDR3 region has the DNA TGTGCCAGCAGCTCCCTTACCGGGACCCCGTCCTACGAGCAGTACTTC.

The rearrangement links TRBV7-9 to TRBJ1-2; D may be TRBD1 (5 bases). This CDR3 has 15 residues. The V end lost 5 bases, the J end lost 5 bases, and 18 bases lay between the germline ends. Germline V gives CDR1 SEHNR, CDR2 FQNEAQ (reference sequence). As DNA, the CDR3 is TGTGCCAGCAGCCACACCAGGGACCGTGGGTATGGCTACACCTTC. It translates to CASSHTRDRGYGYTF.

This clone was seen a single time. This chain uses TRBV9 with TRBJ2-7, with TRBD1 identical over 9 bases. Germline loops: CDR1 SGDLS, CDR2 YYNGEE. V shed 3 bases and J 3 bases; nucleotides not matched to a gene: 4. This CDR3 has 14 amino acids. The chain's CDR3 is CASSAATGGYEQYF. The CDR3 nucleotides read TGTGCCAGCAGCGCTGCGACAGGGGGCTACGAGCAGTACTTC.

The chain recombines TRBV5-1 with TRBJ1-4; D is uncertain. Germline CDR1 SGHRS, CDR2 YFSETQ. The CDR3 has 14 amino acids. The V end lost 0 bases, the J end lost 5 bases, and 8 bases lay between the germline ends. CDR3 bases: TGCGCCAGCAGCTTGGAGGGAGGGAATGAAAAACTGTTTTTT. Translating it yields CASSLEGGNEKLFF.

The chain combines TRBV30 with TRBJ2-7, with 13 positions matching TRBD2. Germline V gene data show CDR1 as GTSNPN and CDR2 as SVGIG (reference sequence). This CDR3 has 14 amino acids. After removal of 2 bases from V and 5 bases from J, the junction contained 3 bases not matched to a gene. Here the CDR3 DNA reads TGTGCCTGGAGTAGGACTAGCGGGAGCAACGAGCAGTACTTC. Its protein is CAWSRTSGSNEQYF.

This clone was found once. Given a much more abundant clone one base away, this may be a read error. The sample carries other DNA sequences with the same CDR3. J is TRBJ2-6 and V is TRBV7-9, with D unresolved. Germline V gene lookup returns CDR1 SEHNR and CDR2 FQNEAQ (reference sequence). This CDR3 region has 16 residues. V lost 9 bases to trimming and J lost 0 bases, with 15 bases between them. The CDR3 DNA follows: TGTGCCAGTAGCCCCCCGGTCTACTCTGGGGCCAACGTCCTGACTTTC. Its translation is CASSPPVYSGANVLTF.

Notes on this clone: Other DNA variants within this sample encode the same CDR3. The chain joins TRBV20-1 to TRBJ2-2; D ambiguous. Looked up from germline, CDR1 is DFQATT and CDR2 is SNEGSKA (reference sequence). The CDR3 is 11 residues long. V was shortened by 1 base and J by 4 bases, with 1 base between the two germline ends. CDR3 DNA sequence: TGCAGTGCTAGAGCCACCGGGGAGCTGTTTTTT. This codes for CSARATGELFF.

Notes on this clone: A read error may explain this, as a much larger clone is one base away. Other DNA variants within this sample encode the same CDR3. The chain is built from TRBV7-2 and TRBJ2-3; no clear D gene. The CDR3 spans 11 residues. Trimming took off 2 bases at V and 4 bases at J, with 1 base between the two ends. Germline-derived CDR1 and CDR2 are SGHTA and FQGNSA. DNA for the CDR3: TGTGCCAGCAGCTTATCAGATACGCAGTATTTT. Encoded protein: CASSLSDTQYF.

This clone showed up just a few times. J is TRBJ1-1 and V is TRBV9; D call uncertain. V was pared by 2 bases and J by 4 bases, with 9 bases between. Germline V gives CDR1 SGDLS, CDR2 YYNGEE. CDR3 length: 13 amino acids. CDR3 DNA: TGTGCCAGCAGCGTGGGGTGGAGCACTGAAGCTTTCTTT. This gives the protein CASSVGWSTEAFF.

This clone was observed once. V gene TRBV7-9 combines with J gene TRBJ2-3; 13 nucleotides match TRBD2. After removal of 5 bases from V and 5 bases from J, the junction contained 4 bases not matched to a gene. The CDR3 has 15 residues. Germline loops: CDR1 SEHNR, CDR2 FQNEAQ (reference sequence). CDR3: CASSPRTSGRDTQYF. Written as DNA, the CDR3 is TGTGCCAGCAGCCCCCGGACTAGCGGGAGAGATACGCAGTATTTT.

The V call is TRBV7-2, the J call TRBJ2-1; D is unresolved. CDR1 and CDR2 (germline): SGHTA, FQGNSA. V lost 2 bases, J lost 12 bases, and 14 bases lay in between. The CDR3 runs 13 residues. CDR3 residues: CASSLPGLVWQFF. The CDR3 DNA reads TGTGCCAGCAGCTTACCAGGTTTGGTTTGGCAGTTCTTC.

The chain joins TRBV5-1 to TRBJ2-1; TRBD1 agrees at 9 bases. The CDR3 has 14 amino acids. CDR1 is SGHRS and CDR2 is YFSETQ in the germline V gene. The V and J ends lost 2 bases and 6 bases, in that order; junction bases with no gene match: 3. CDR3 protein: CASSFGTGINEQFF. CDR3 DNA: TGCGCCAGCAGCTTCGGGACAGGGATCAATGAGCAGTTCTTC.

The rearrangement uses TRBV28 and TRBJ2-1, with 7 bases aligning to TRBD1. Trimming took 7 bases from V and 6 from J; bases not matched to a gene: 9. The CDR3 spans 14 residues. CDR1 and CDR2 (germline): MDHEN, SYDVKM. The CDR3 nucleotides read TGTGCCAGCATAGGGGGCTCCGTGGGCAATGAGCAGTTCTTC. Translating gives CASIGGSVGNEQFF.

The DNA for the CDR3 is TGCGCCAGCAGCTTGGAGCCGGGACTAGCGGGTCTGGGGGAGCTGTTTTTT. It yields the protein CASSLEPGLAGLGELFF. V gene TRBV5-1 combines with J gene TRBJ2-2; 12 positions match TRBD2. After removal of 0 bases from V and 8 bases from J, the junction contained 8 bases not matched to a gene. The CDR3 consists of 17 residues. Per germline, CDR1 SGHRS and CDR2 YFSETQ.

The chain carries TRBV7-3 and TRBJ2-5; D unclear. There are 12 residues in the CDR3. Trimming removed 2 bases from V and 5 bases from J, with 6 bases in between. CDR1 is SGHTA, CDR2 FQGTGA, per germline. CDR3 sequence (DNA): TGTGCCAGCAGCTTAGCGATCGAGACCCAGTACTTC. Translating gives CASSLAIETQYF.

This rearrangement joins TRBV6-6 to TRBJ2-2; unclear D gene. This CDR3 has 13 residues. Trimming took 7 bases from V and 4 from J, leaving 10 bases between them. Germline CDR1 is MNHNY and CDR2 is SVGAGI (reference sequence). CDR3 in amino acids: CASKKGFTGELFF. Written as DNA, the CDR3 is TGTGCCAGCAAGAAGGGATTCACCGGGGAGCTGTTTTTT.

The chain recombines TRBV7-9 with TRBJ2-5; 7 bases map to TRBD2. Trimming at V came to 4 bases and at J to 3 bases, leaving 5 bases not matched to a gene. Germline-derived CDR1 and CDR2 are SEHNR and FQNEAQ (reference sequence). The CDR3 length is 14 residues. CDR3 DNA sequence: TGTGCCAGCAGCTCCCTGGGGGGGGAAGAGACCCAGTACTTC. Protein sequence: CASSSLGGEETQYF.

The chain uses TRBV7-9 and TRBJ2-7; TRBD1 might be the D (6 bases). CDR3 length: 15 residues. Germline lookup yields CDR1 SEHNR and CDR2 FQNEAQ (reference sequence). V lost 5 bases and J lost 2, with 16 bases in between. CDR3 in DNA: TGTGCCAGCAGCACGGGACATGAAAGCCCCTACGAGCAGTACTTC. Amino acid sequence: CASSTGHESPYEQYF.

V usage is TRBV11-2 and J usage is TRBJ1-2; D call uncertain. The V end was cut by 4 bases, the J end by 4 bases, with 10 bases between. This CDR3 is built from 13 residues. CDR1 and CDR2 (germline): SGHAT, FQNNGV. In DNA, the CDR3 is TGTGCCAGCAGCTCGAGGGATGCCTATGGCTACACCTTC. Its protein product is CASSSRDAYGYTF. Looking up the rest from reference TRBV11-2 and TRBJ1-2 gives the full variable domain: EAGVAQSPRYKIIEKRQSVAFWCNPISGHATLYWYQQILGQGPKLLIQFQNNGVVDDSQLPKDRFSAERLKGVDSTLKIQPAKLEDSAVYLCASSSRDAYGYTFGSGTRLTVV.

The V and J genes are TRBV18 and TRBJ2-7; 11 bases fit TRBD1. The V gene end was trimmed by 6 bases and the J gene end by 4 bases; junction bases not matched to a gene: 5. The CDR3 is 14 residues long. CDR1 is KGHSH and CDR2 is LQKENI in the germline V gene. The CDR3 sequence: CASSGQGARYEQYF. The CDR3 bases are TGTGCCAGCTCTGGACAGGGGGCGAGGTACGAGCAGTACTTC.

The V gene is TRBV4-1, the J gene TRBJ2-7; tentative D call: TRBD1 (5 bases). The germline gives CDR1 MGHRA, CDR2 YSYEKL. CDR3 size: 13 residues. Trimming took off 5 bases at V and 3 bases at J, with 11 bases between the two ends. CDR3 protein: CASSSTEYYEQYF. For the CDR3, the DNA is TGCGCCAGCAGCTCGACAGAATACTACGAGCAGTACTTC.

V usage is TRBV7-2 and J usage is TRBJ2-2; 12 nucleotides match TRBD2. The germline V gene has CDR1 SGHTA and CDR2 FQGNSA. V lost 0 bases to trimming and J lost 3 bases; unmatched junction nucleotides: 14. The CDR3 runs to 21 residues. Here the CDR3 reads CASSLARASGRGEAHTGELFF. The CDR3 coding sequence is TGTGCCAGCAGCTTAGCGCGGGCTAGCGGGAGGGGGGAAGCTCACACCGGGGAGCTGTTTTTT. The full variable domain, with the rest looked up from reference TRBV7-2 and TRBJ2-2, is GAGVSQSPSNKVTEKGKDVELRCDPISGHTALYWYRQSLGQGLEFLIYFQGNSAPDKSGLPSDRFSAERTGGSVSTLTIQRTQQEDSAVYLCASSLARASGRGEAHTGELFFGEGSRLTVL.

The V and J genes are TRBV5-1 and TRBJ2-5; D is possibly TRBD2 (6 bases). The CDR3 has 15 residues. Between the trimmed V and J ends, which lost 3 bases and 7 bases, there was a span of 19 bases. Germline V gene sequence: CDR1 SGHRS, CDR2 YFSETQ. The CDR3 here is CASSSGGVRDGTQYF. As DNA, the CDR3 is TGCGCCAGCAGCTCTGGCGGGGTTCGTGATGGGACCCAGTACTTC.

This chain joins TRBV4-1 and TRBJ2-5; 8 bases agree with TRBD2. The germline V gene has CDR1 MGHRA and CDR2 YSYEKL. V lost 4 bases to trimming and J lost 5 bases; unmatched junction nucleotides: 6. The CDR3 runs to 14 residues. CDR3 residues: CASSLGLAAETQYF. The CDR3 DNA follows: TGCGCCAGCAGCCTCGGACTAGCAGCGGAGACCCAGTACTTC.

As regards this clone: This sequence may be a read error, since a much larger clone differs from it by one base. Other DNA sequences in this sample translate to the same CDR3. This CDR3 is CASSLVLAGGPSTDTQYF. CDR3 in DNA: TGTGCCAGCAGCCTCGTGCTAGCGGGGGGGCCCAGCACAGATACGCAGTATTTT. V gene TRBV7-2 combines with J gene TRBJ2-3; TRBD2 matches 12 bases. Germline V gene data show CDR1 as SGHTA and CDR2 as FQGNSA. This CDR3 has 18 residues. V shed 5 bases and J 0 bases; nucleotides not matched to a gene: 9.

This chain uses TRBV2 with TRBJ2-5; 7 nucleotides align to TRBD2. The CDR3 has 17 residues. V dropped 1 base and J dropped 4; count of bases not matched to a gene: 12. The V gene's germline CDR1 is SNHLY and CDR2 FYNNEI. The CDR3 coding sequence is TGTGCCAGCAGTGAAGGTACCGGGACTACCTACCGAGAGACCCAGTACTTC. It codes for CASSEGTGTTYRETQYF.

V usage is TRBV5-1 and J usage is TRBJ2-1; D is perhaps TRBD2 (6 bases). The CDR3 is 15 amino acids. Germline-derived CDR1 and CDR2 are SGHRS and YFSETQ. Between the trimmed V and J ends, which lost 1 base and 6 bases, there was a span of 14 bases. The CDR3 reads CASSLTGPSVNEQFF. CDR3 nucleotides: TGCGCCAGCAGCTTGACAGGCCCTAGCGTCAATGAGCAGTTCTTC.